The clone carrying this TCR beta chain was seen many times. Its antigen is unidentified. This sample stems from a study of identical twins. General observations from the study: Recombination models fit unrelated individuals' TCR alpha sharing but underestimated twins'.

TCRdb called the 5' RACE reads again in MiXCR, with one record for every CDR3 protein. The sample has about 570,000 distinct CDR3 sequences, 9.5% to 10% seen once. The germline CDR1 and CDR2 sequences are MGHDK and SYGVNS. The CDR3 sequence is 15 residues long. V was clipped by 1 base and J by 0 bases, with 10 bases between them. In addition, the sample was reused for a study of yellow fever vaccine responses in identical twins.

The sequencing input was PBMCs. This TCR derives from a young woman in good health. The chain uses TRBV25-1 and TRBJ2-7, with D perhaps TRBD1 (5 bases). CDR3 sequence reads: CASSESSDSSYEQYF. The DNA of the CDR3 is TGTGCCAGCAGTGAATCTTCCGACAGCTCCTACGAGCAGTACTTC.